This note documents a single TCR beta chain sequence. This specimen belongs to a study of blood T cell repertoires in COVID-19. Authors' methods: Reference gene primer amplification gave estimated nucleated cell counts. The repertoire was sequenced with immunoSEQ multiplex PCR; TCRdb's copy has only in-frame clones and lacks some. Clone size and V and J calls were adopted from that table, with D and trimming inferred from the DNA. The data hold 150,000 to 200,000 clones, with approximately 84% observed a single time. The sample taken for sequencing was peripheral blood. The source of this sequence is a woman at least 80 years old with acute or convalescent COVID-19.

For the CDR3, the DNA is TGTGCCAGCAGTGAGGGGACAGGGGCCACTGAAGCTTTCTTT. Translation: CASSEGTGATEAFF. This chain uses TRBV2 with TRBJ1-1; 10 bases line up with TRBD1. The CDR3 sequence is 14 residues long. Germline trimming cut 3 bases from V and 4 bases from J; bases unmatched to any gene: 2. Germline V CDR1 and CDR2: SNHLY, FYNNEI. The whole variable domain, remainder taken from reference TRBV2 and TRBJ1-1, is EPEVTQTPSHQVTQMGQEVILRCVPISNHLYFYWYRQILGQKVEFLVSFYNNEISEKSEIFDDQFSVERPDGSNFTLKIRSTKLEDSAMYFCASSEGTGATEAFFGQGTRLTVV.